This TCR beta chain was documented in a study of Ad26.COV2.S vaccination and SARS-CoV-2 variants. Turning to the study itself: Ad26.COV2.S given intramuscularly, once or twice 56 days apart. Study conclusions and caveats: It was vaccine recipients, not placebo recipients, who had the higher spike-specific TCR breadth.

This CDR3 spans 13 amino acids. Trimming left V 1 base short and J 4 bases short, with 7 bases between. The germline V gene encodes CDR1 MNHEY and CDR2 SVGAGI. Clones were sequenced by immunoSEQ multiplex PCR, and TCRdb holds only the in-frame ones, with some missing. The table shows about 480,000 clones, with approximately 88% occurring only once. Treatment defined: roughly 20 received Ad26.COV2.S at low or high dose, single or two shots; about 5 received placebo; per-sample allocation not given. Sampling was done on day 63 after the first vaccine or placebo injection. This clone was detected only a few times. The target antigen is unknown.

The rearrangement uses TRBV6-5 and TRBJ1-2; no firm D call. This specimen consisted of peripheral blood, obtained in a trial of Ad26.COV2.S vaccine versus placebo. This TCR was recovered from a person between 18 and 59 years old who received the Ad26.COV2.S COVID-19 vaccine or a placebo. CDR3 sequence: CASSYFGSYGYTF. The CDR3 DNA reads TGTGCCAGCAGTTACTTCGGGTCCTATGGCTACACCTTC.